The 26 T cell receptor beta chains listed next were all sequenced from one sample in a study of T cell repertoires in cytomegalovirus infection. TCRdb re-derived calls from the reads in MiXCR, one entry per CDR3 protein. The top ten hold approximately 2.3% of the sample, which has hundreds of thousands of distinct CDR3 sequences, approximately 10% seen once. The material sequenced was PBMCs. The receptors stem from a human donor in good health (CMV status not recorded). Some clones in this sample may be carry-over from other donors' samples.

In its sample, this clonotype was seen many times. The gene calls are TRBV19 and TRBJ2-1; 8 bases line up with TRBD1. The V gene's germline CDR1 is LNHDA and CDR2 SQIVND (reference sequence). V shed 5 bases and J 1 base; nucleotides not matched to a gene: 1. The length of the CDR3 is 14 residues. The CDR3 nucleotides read TGTGCCAGTAGTGGGACAGGATCCTACAATGAGCAGTTCTTC. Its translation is CASSGTGSYNEQFF.

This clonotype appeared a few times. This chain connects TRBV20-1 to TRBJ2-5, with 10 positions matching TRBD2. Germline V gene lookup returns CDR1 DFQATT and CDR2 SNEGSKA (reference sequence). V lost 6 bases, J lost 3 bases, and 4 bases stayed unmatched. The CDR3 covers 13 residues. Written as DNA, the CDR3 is TGCAGTGCGGGGAGCGGGGGGGAAGAGACCCAGTACTTC. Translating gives CSAGSGGEETQYF.

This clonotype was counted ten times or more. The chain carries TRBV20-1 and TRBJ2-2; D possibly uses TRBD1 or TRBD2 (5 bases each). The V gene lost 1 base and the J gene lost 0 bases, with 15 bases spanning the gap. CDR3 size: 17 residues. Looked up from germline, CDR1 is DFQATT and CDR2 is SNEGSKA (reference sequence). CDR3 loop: CSARGGSRGANTGELFF. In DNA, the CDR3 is TGCAGTGCTAGAGGAGGGTCGAGGGGCGCGAACACCGGGGAGCTGTTTTTT.

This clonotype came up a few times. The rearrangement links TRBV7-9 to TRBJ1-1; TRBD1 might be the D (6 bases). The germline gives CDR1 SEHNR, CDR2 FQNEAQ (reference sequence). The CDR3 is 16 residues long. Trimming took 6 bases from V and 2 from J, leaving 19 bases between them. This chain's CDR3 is CASRSGTSGGNTEAFF. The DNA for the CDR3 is TGTGCCAGCAGGTCTGGGACATCCGGCGGCAACACTGAAGCTTTCTTT.

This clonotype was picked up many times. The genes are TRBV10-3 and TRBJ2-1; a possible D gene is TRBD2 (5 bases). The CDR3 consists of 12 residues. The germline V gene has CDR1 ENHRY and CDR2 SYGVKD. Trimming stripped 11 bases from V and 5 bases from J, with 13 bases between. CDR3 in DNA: TGTGCCTCCCGGGGAGACAACAATGAGCAGTTCTTC. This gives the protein CASRGDNNEQFF.

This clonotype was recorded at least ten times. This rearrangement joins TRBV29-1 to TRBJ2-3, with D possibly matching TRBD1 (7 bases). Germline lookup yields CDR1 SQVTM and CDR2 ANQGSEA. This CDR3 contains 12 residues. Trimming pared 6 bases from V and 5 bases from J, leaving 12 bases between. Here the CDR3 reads CSVPGGKDTQYF. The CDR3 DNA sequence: TGCAGCGTGCCAGGGGGGAAAGATACGCAGTATTTT.

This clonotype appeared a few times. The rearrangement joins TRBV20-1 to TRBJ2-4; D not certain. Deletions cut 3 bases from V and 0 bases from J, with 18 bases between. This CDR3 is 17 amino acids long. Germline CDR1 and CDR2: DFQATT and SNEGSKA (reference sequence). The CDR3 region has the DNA TGCAGTGCTAGTAGTATAGTTCGGCACGTAGCCAAAAACATTCAGTACTTC. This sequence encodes CSASSIVRHVAKNIQYF.

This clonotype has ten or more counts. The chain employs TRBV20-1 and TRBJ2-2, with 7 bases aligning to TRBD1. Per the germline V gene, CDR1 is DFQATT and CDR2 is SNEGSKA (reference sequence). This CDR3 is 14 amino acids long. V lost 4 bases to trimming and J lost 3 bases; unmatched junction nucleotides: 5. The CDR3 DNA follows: TGCAGTGCTACTGACAGGGTGTACACCGGGGAGCTGTTTTTT. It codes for CSATDRVYTGELFF.

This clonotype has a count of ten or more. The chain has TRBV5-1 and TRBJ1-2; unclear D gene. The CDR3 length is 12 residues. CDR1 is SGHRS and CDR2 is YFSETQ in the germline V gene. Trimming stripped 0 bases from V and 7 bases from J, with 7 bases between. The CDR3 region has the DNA TGCGCCAGCAGCTTGGCCACCAGTGGCTACACCTTC. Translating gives CASSLATSGYTF.

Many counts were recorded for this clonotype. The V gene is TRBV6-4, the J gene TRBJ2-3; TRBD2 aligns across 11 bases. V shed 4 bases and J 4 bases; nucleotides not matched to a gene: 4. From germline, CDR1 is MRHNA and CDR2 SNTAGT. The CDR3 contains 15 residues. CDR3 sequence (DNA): TGTGCCAGCAGTGCTAGCGGGGGGCCCGCAGATACGCAGTATTTT. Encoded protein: CASSASGGPADTQYF.

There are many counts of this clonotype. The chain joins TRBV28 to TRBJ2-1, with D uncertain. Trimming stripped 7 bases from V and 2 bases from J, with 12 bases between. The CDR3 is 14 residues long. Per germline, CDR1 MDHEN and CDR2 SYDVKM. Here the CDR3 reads CASTADVAYNEQFF. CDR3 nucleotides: TGTGCCAGCACCGCAGATGTTGCCTACAATGAGCAGTTCTTC.

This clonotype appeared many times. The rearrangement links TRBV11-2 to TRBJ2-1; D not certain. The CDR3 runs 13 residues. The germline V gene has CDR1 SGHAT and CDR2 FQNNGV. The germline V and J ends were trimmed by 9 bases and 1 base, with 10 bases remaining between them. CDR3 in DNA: TGTGCCAGTAACAGAGTTTCCTACAATGAGCAGTTCTTC. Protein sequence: CASNRVSYNEQFF.

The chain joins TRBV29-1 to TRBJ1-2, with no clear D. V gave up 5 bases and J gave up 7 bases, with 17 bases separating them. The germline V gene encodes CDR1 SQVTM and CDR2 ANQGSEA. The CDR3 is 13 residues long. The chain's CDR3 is CSVTPSGKGGYTF. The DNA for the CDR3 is TGCAGCGTTACCCCTAGCGGGAAAGGTGGCTACACCTTC.

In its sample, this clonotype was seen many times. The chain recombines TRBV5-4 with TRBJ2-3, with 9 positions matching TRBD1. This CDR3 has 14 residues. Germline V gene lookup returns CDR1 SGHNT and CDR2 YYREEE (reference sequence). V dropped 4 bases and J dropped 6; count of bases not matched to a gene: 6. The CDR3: CASSLRTGEDTQYF. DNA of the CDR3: TGTGCCAGCAGCCTTAGGACAGGGGAGGATACGCAGTATTTT.

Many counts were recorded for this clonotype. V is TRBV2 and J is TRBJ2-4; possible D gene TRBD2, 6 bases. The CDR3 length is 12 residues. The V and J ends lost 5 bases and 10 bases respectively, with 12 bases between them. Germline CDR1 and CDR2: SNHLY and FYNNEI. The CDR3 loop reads CASSNGRGIQYF. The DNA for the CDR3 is TGTGCCAGCAGTAACGGACGGGGGATTCAGTACTTC.

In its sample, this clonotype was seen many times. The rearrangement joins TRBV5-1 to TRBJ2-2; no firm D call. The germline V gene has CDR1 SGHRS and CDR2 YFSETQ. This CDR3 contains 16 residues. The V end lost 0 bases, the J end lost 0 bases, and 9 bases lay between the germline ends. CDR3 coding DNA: TGCGCCAGCAGCTTGGCCGGCGACACGAACACCGGGGAGCTGTTTTTT. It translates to CASSLAGDTNTGELFF.

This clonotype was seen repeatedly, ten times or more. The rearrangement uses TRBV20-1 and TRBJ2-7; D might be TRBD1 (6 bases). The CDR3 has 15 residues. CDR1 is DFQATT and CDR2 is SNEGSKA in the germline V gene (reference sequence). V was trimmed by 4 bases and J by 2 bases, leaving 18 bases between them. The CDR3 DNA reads TGCAGTGCTACCCATTCAGGGGACCAAACCTACGAGCAGTACGTC. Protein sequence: CSATHSGDQTYEQYV.

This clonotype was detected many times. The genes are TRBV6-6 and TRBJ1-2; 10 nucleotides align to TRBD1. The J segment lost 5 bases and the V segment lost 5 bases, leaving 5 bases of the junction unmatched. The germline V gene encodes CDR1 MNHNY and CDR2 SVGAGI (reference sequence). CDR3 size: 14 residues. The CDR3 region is CASSNPGQGYGYTF. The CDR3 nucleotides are TGTGCCAGCAGTAACCCGGGACAGGGGTATGGCTACACCTTC.

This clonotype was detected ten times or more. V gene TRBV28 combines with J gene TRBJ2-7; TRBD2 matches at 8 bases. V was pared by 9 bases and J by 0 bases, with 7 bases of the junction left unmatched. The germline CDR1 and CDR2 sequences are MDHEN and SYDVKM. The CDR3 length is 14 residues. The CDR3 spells CASTAGDDSYEQYF. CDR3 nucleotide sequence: TGTGCCAGTACAGCGGGGGACGACTCCTACGAGCAGTACTTC.

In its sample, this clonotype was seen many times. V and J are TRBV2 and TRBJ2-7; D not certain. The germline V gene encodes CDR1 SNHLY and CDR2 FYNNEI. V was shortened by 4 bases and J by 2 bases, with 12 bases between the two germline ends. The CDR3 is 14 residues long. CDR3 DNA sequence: TGTGCCAGCAGTGTGGGCAGTTCCGCCTACGAGCAGTACTTC. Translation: CASSVGSSAYEQYF.

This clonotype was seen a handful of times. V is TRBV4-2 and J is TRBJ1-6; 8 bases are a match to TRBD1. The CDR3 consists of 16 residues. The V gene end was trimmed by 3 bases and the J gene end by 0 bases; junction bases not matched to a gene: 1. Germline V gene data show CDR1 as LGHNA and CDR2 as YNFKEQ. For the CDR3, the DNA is TGTGCCAGCAGCCAGGACAGGGTCTCCTATAATTCACCCCTCCACTTT. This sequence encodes CASSQDRVSYNSPLHF.

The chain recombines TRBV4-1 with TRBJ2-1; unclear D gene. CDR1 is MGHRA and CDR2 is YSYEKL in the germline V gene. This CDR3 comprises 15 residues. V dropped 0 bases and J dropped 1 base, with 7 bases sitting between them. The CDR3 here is CASSQERRSYNEQFF. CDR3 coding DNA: TGCGCCAGCAGCCAAGAGAGGCGGTCCTACAATGAGCAGTTCTTC.

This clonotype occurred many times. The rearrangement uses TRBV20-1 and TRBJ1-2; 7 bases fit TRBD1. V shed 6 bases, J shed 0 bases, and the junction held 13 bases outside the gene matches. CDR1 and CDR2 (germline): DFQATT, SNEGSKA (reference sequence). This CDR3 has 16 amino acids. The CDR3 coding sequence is TGCAGTGCACTGGGGCAGGGGGTCTCCTCTAACTATGGCTACACCTTC. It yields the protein CSALGQGVSSNYGYTF.

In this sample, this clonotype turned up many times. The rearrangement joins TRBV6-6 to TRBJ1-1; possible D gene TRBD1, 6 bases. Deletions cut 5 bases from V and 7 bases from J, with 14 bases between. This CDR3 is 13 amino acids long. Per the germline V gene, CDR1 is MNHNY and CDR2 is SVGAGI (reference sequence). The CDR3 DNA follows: TGTGCCAGCAGTAATGGGGGCAGGGGTGAAGCTTTCTTT. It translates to CASSNGGRGEAFF.

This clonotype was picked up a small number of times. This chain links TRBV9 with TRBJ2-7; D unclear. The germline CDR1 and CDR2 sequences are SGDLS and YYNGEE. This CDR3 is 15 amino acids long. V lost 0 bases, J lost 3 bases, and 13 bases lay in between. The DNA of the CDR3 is TGTGCCAGCAGCGTAGCGAACGGACCCCTCTACGAGCAGTACTTC. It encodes CASSVANGPLYEQYF.

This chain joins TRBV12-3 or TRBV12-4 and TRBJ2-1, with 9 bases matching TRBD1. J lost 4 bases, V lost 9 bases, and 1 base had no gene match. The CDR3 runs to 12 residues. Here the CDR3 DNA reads TGTGCCAGTGGGACAGGGTACAATGAGCAGTTCTTC. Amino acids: CASGTGYNEQFF.